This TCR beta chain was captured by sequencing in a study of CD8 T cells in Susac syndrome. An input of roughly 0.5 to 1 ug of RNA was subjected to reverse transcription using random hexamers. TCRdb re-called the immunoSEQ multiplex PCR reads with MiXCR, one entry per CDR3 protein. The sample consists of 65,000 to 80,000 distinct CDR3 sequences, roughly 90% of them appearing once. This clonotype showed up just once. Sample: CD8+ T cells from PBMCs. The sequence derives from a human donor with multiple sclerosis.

The CDR3 region has the DNA TGTGCCAGCAGTTTTGGAGGGATTCAGTACTTC. It encodes CASSFGGIQYF. The V gene is TRBV27, the J gene TRBJ2-4, with D perhaps TRBD2 (6 bases). The CDR3 runs 11 residues. CDR1 is MNHEY and CDR2 is SMNVEV in the germline V gene (reference sequence). Trimming removed 3 bases at V and 10 bases at J, with 7 bases between.